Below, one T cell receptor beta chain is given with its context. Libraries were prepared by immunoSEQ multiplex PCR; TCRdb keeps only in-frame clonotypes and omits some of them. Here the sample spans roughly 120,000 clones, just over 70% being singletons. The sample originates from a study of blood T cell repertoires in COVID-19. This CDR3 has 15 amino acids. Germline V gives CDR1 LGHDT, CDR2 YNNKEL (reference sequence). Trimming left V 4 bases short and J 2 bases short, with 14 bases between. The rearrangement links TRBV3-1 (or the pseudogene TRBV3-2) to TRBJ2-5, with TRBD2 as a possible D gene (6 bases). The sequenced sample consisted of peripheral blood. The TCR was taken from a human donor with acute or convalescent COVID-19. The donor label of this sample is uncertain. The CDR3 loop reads CASSRRGPHQETQYF. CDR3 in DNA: TGTGCCAGCAGCCGGCGGGGACCCCATCAAGAGACCCAGTACTTC.